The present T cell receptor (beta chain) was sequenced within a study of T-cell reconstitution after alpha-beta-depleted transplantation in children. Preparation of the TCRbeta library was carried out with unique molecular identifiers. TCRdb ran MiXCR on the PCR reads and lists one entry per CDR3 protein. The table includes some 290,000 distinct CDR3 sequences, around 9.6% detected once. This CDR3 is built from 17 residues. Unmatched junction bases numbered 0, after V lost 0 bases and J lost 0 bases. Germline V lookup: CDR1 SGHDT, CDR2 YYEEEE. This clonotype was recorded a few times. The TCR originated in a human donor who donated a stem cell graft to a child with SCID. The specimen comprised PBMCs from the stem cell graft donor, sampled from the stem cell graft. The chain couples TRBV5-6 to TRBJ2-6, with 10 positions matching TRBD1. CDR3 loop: CASSLGDRGSGANVLTF. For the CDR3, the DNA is TGTGCCAGCAGCTTGGGGGACAGGGGCTCTGGGGCCAACGTCCTGACTTTC.